This is a list of T cell receptor beta chains from one sample in a study of T cells in Graves' hyperthyroidism and ophthalmopathy. TCRdb processed the multiplex PCR reads anew with MiXCR; each CDR3 protein has one entry. The table shows a few hundred thousand distinct CDR3 sequences, with about 21% occurring only once. The sequencing input was blood. These receptors were taken from a woman aged 50 to 60 with Graves' hyperthyroidism. Both conserved end residues are part of each CDR3. The D gene is left open where the match is weak. Clone size, where shown, is once, few, many, or a class for clones that have expanded.

D gene,J gene,V gene,clone size,CDR3 protein,CDR3 DNA
TRBD1,TRBJ2-7,TRBV12-3/TRBV12-4,few,CASSLVGTGYHEQYF,TGTGCCAGCAGTTTAGTGGGGACAGGGTACCACGAGCAGTACTTC
NA,TRBJ2-1,TRBV5-1,many,CASSLGAGGLYNEQFF,TGCGCCAGCAGCCTGGGAGCTGGCGGGCTTTACAATGAGCAGTTCTTC
NA,TRBJ2-7,TRBV28,NA,CASRLAGASSYEQYF,TGTGCCAGCAGGCTTGCGGGGGCAAGCTCCTACGAGCAGTACTTC
NA,TRBJ1-5,TRBV28,many,CASSIRQPQHF,TGTGCCAGCAGTATTCGTCAGCCCCAGCATTTT
NA,TRBJ2-1,TRBV3-1,many,CASSQAYEQFF,TGTGCCAGCAGCCAAGCATATGAGCAGTTCTTC
NA,TRBJ1-1,TRBV2,NA,CASSEALGQRNTGAFF,TGTGCCAGCAGTGAAGCGCTTGGACAGCGGAACACTGGAGCTTTCTTT
TRBD1,TRBJ2-2,TRBV15,few,CATSSHRGQIGGELFF,TGTGCCACCAGCAGCCACAGGGGCCAAATAGGCGGGGAGCTGTTTTTT
TRBD2,TRBJ2-3,TRBV7-6,NA,CASSWGGPQDTQYF,TGTGCCAGCAGCTGGGGGGGACCACAAGATACGCAGTATTTT
TRBD1,TRBJ2-7,TRBV5-1,NA,CASSPNGQGGGYEQYF,TGCGCCAGCAGCCCGAACGGACAGGGGGGTGGCTACGAGCAGTACTTC
TRBD1,TRBJ2-5,TRBV20-1,NA,CSAKPGGETQYF,TGCAGTGCAAAGCCAGGGGGAGAGACCCAGTACTTC
TRBD2,TRBJ2-7,TRBV20-1,NA,CSARSSGRGYEQYF,TGCAGTGCTAGATCTAGCGGGAGGGGGTACGAGCAGTACTTC
TRBD1,TRBJ1-1,TRBV20-1,many,CGGEGARTEAFF,TGCGGAGGGGAGGGGGCGCGCACTGAAGCTTTCTTT
TRBD1,TRBJ2-2,TRBV2,many,CASSGRDRGDGELFF,TGTGCCAGCAGTGGCCGGGACAGGGGAGACGGGGAGCTGTTTTTT
NA,TRBJ2-2,TRBV10-3,NA,CAISESGHLGELFF,TGTGCCATCAGTGAGTCGGGACATCTCGGGGAGCTGTTTTTT
TRBD1,TRBJ1-2,TRBV14,NA,CASSQIQGAMVDGYTF,TGTGCCAGCAGCCAAATACAGGGGGCCATGGTGGATGGCTACACCTTC
TRBD2,TRBJ2-1,TRBV6-1,NA,CASSRQSTSGSLEQFF,TGTGCCAGCAGTCGACAATCGACTAGCGGGAGCCTTGAGCAGTTCTTC
TRBD1,TRBJ1-6,TRBV6-1,NA,CASSLEGTGTRPLHF,TGTGCCAGCAGCCTAGAGGGGACAGGGACCAGGCCCCTCCACTTT
TRBD1,TRBJ2-6,TRBV27,NA,CASRSGTGGAGANVLTF,TGTGCCAGCAGATCCGGGACAGGGGGCGCTGGGGCCAACGTCCTGACTTTC
NA,TRBJ2-7,TRBV20-1,many,CSAPIGASSDEQYF,TGCAGTGCACCGATAGGGGCTTCTTCGGACGAGCAGTACTTC
TRBD2,TRBJ2-1,TRBV9,NA,CASSASGRAYNEQFF,TGTGCCAGCAGCGCCAGCGGGAGAGCCTACAATGAGCAGTTCTTC
NA,TRBJ2-2,TRBV3-1,few,CASSQSGGNTGELFF,TGTGCCAGCAGCCAATCCGGGGGGAACACCGGGGAGCTGTTTTTT
NA,TRBJ1-5,TRBV5-1,many,CASSLRGHQPQHF,TGCGCCAGCAGCTTACGGGGACATCAGCCCCAGCATTTT